The 25 T cell receptor beta chains below were found in one sample sequenced in a study of cytomegalovirus exposure and HLA in healthy donors. Researchers ran the PCR with 60 Vbeta and 13 Jbeta primers. TCRdb's copy holds only in-frame clones and misses some; the assay was immunoSEQ multiplex PCR. This sample carries approximately 100,000 clones, roughly four fifths of them seen once, and the ten largest clones take around 14%. Sequenced sample: PBMCs. The receptors originated from a male donor in good health and CMV-seropositive.

The rearrangement joins TRBV7-6 to TRBJ1-5; 7 bases align to TRBD1. CDR1 is SGHVS and CDR2 is FNYEAQ in the germline V gene. The CDR3 runs to 14 residues. V lost 5 bases to trimming and J lost 6 bases; unmatched junction nucleotides: 7. CDR3 residues: CASSQGQVGQPQHF. The CDR3 region has the DNA TGTGCCAGCAGCCAAGGACAGGTCGGTCAGCCCCAGCATTTT.

The chain has TRBV6-1 and TRBJ2-1, with 7 bases matching TRBD2. The CDR3 extends over 16 amino acids. Germline assignment: CDR1 MNHNS and CDR2 SASEGT. V shed 2 bases, J shed 3 bases, and the junction held 7 bases outside the gene matches. The DNA for the CDR3 is TGTGCCAGCAGTGAAAAGGTAGCGGGTAGCTACAATGAGCAGTTCTTC. Its translation is CASSEKVAGSYNEQFF.

This chain links TRBV7-9 with TRBJ1-1, with D possibly TRBD1 on 5 matching bases. The CDR3 is 13 residues long. V was shortened by 1 base and J by 8 bases, with 11 bases between the two germline ends. Germline V gene lookup returns CDR1 SEHNR and CDR2 FQNEAQ (reference sequence). The DNA for the CDR3 is TGTGCCAGCAGCTTAGGTTCGACAGCCGAAGCTTTCTTT. Its protein product is CASSLGSTAEAFF.

The chain has TRBV6-4 and TRBJ2-3; D is perhaps TRBD2 (6 bases). Trimming removed 6 bases at V and 4 bases at J, with 17 bases between. Germline-derived CDR1 and CDR2 are MRHNA and SNTAGT. This CDR3 comprises 15 residues. The CDR3 nucleotides are TGTGCCAGCAGCTCGACTAGTTCTTCGGCAGATACGCAGTATTTT. It codes for CASSSTSSSADTQYF.

The chain combines TRBV2 with TRBJ2-7, with D perhaps TRBD2 (5 bases). Germline V gene data show CDR1 as SNHLY and CDR2 as FYNNEI. The V and J ends lost 8 bases and 2 bases respectively, with 10 bases between them. The CDR3 extends over 12 amino acids. CDR3 DNA: TGTGCCAGCCGAACCGGGGCCTACGAGCAGTACTTC. Residues: CASRTGAYEQYF.

The chain has TRBV4-1 and TRBJ1-5; D ambiguous. This CDR3 is 17 amino acids long. CDR1 MGHRA and CDR2 YSYEKL come from the germline V gene. The V end was cut by 4 bases, the J end by 0 bases, with 16 bases between. The CDR3 here is CASSPEKEDYSNQPQHF. CDR3 bases: TGCGCCAGCAGCCCAGAGAAGGAGGACTATAGCAATCAGCCCCAGCATTTT.

V usage is TRBV7-9 and J usage is TRBJ2-7; 13 positions match TRBD2. The germline gives CDR1 SEHNR, CDR2 FQNEAQ (reference sequence). The CDR3 runs 18 residues. With 1 base clipped from V and 0 bases from J, the junction kept 6 bases outside the gene matches. This CDR3 reads CASSLGTSGGAHSYEQYF. CDR3 sequence (DNA): TGTGCCAGCAGCTTAGGCACTAGCGGGGGGGCACACTCCTACGAGCAGTACTTC. The entire variable domain, with the rest obtained from reference TRBV7-9 and TRBJ2-7, is as follows: DTGVSQNPRHKITKRGQNVTFRCDPISEHNRLYWYRQTLGQGPEFLTYFQNEAQLEKSRLLSDRFSAERPKGSFSTLEIQRTEQGDSAMYLCASSLGTSGGAHSYEQYFGPGTRLTVT.

The rearrangement links TRBV28 to TRBJ2-1; 11 bases fit TRBD2. Germline V gene sequence: CDR1 MDHEN, CDR2 SYDVKM. Trimming at V came to 5 bases and at J to 8 bases, leaving 11 bases not matched to a gene. The CDR3 is 16 residues long. CDR3 DNA sequence: TGTGCCAGCAGTACCAATCGACTAGCGGGGTGGGATGAGCAGTTCTTC. It translates to CASSTNRLAGWDEQFF.

This chain joins TRBV5-8 and TRBJ1-5; 10 bases are shared with TRBD1. Trimming took 1 base from V and 3 from J; bases not matched to a gene: 4. CDR3 length: 16 residues. The V gene's germline CDR1 is SGHTS and CDR2 YDEGEE. The CDR3 sequence is CASSLKGQGINQPQHF. The CDR3, as DNA: TGTGCCAGCAGCTTGAAGGGACAGGGGATCAATCAGCCCCAGCATTTT. The whole variable domain, remainder taken from reference TRBV5-8 and TRBJ1-5, is EAGVTQSPTHLIKTRGQQATLRCSPISGHTSVYWYQQALGLGLQFLLWYDEGEERNRGNFPPRFSGRQFPNYSSELNVNALELEDSALYLCASSLKGQGINQPQHFGDGTRLSIL.

The chain is built from TRBV9 and TRBJ1-1; 8 bases are shared with TRBD1. Trimming cost V 0 bases and J 5 bases; bases outside gene matches: 6. The CDR3 spans 15 residues. Per germline, CDR1 SGDLS and CDR2 YYNGEE. The CDR3: CASSVAWTGKTEAFF. The CDR3 DNA follows: TGTGCCAGCAGCGTAGCTTGGACAGGGAAGACTGAAGCTTTCTTT. The entire variable domain, with the rest obtained from reference TRBV9 and TRBJ1-1, is as follows: DSGVTQTPKHLITATGQRVTLRCSPRSGDLSVYWYQQSLDQGLQFLIQYYNGEERAKGNILERFSAQQFPDLHSELNLSSLELGDSALYFCASSVAWTGKTEAFFGQGTRLTVV.

The rearrangement links TRBV5-1 to TRBJ1-1; the D gene is possibly TRBD1 (6 bases). V was trimmed by 6 bases and J by 2 bases, leaving 17 bases between them. This CDR3 comprises 15 residues. Germline CDR1 is SGHRS and CDR2 is YFSETQ. The DNA of the CDR3 is TGCGCCAGCACCCCGCCAGGGGAGGGAAACACTGAAGCTTTCTTT. It translates to CASTPPGEGNTEAFF.

V and J are TRBV15 and TRBJ2-5; 7 bases line up with TRBD2. The CDR3 length is 15 residues. Germline V gene data show CDR1 as LNHNV and CDR2 as YYDKDF (reference sequence). J was trimmed by 1 base and V by 0 bases; bases with no gene match: 2. CDR3 bases: TGTGCCACCAGCAGAGATGCGGGGGTCCAAGAGACCCAGTACTTC. This codes for CATSRDAGVQETQYF.

For this clone: The junction does not match germline at one end; this may be a read error. The genes are TRBV4-1 and TRBJ2-3, with D possibly being TRBD2 (5 bases). Germline assignment: CDR1 MGHRA and CDR2 YSYEKL. The CDR3 is made up of 12 amino acids. In DNA, the CDR3 is TGTGCCAGCAGCCAGGAGGTGGCTACGCAGTATTTT. Its translation: CASSQEVATQYF.

The V gene is TRBV29-1, the J gene TRBJ2-4; possibly TRBD2 for D (5 bases). The germline V gene has CDR1 SQVTM and CDR2 ANQGSEA. The CDR3 has 14 amino acids. V was cut by 3 bases and J by 2 bases, with 11 bases left in between. For the CDR3, the DNA is TGCAGCGTTGATTCTCCCGGGACCAAAAACATTCAGTACTTC. It is translated as CSVDSPGTKNIQYF. Full variable domain (rest looked up from reference TRBV29-1 and TRBJ2-4): SAVISQKPSRDICQRGTSLTIQCQVDSQVTMMFWYRQQPGQSLTLIATANQGSEATYESGFVIDKFPISRPNLTFSTLTVSNMSPEDSSIYLCSVDSPGTKNIQYFGAGTRLSVL.

This clone was seen a single time. The rearrangement uses TRBV14 and TRBJ1-2; the D is unclear. Trimming removed 2 bases from V and 4 bases from J, with 8 bases in between. CDR1 is SGHDN, CDR2 FVKESK, per germline. This CDR3 comprises 13 residues. The CDR3: CASSQQALYGYTF. The CDR3 DNA sequence: TGTGCCAGCAGCCAACAGGCCCTCTATGGCTACACCTTC.

The chain is built from TRBV5-4 and TRBJ2-5; TRBD2 aligns across 7 bases. V was clipped by 5 bases and J by 5 bases; unmatched bases: 9. Germline lookup yields CDR1 SGHNT and CDR2 YYREEE (reference sequence). This CDR3 has 14 residues. The CDR3 is CASRRGEAAETQYF. In DNA, the CDR3 is TGTGCCAGCAGACGGGGGGAGGCGGCCGAGACCCAGTACTTC.

The chain couples TRBV6-5 to TRBJ1-1; 12 bases fit TRBD1. This CDR3 is 14 amino acids long. J was trimmed by 7 bases and V by 6 bases; bases with no gene match: 6. The germline V gene encodes CDR1 MNHEY and CDR2 SVGAGI. The CDR3 DNA is TGTGCCAGCAGCCGGGACAGGGGGCTTCATGAAGCTTTCTTT. It translates to CASSRDRGLHEAFF.

The chain couples TRBV9 to TRBJ1-3, with D uncertain. Trimming took 4 bases from V and 2 from J, leaving 16 bases between them. Germline values: CDR1 SGDLS, CDR2 YYNGEE. The CDR3 contains 16 residues. In nucleotides, the CDR3 is TGTGCCAGCAGCCCCCTTCCCACCGGGACTGGAAACACCATATATTTT. Translation: CASSPLPTGTGNTIYF. The whole variable domain, filled in from reference TRBV9 and TRBJ1-3, reads DSGVTQTPKHLITATGQRVTLRCSPRSGDLSVYWYQQSLDQGLQFLIQYYNGEERAKGNILERFSAQQFPDLHSELNLSSLELGDSALYFCASSPLPTGTGNTIYFGEGSWLTVV.

The sample holds one count of this clone. The rearrangement joins TRBV20-1 to TRBJ2-7; 8 positions match TRBD2. CDR1 and CDR2 (germline): DFQATT, SNEGSKA (reference sequence). The CDR3 loop spans 11 amino acids. J gave up 0 bases and V 8 bases, and 0 bases lay outside the gene matches. CDR3 nucleotides: TGCAGTAGCGGGAGCTCCTACGAGCAGTACTTC. Its translation: CSSGSSYEQYF.

The chain carries TRBV5-6 and TRBJ2-4; TRBD1 is a possible D gene (5 bases). CDR3 size: 13 residues. In germline, CDR1 is SGHDT, CDR2 YYEEEE. Trimming removed 6 bases from V and 1 base from J, with 8 bases in between. In nucleotides, the CDR3 is TGTGCCAGCAAGGGGTTTGCCAAAAACATTCAGTACTTC. This codes for CASKGFAKNIQYF.

J is TRBJ1-5 and V is TRBV7-8, with D perhaps TRBD1 (6 bases). Deletions cut 0 bases from V and 4 bases from J, with 13 bases between. CDR3 length: 16 amino acids. Per the germline V gene, CDR1 is SGHVS and CDR2 is FQNEAQ. The CDR3 spells CASSLARGAWNQPQHF. The DNA of the CDR3 is TGTGCCAGCAGCTTAGCGCGGGGGGCTTGGAATCAGCCCCAGCATTTT.

The V call is TRBV4-3, the J call TRBJ1-6; D ambiguous. Trimming took 1 base from V and 8 from J, leaving 6 bases between them. Looked up from germline, CDR1 is LGHNA and CDR2 is YSLEER. The CDR3 is 13 residues long. The chain's CDR3 is CASSQAPDSPLHF. The CDR3 nucleotides read TGCGCCAGCAGCCAAGCCCCAGATTCACCCCTCCACTTT.

The chain uses TRBV10-1 and TRBJ1-2, with TRBD1 as a possible D gene (5 bases). V lost 4 bases to trimming and J lost 13 bases, with 22 bases between them. This CDR3 is 14 amino acids long. From germline, CDR1 is WNHNN and CDR2 SYGVQD (reference sequence). For the CDR3, the DNA is TGCGCCAGCAGTGCCCGGGACTTTGCTGGGGTTCGCACCTTC. Amino acid sequence: CASSARDFAGVRTF.

V is TRBV7-2 and J is TRBJ1-5, with a possible D match to TRBD1 (6 bases). This CDR3 region has 15 residues. CDR1 SGHTA and CDR2 FQGNSA come from the germline V gene. Trimming stripped 3 bases from V and 5 bases from J, with 14 bases between. The CDR3 bases are TGTGCCAGCAGCTTGAAATGGGGGCTTTATCAGCCCCAGCATTTT. Amino acids: CASSLKWGLYQPQHF.

The V call is TRBV30, the J call TRBJ1-2; TRBD1 is a possible D gene (6 bases). The CDR3 loop spans 14 amino acids. V was shortened by 4 bases and J by 3 bases, with 15 bases between the two germline ends. In germline, CDR1 is GTSNPN, CDR2 SVGIG (reference sequence). The CDR3 here is CAWKRAGDYYGYTF. Written as DNA, the CDR3 is TGTGCCTGGAAAAGGGCAGGGGATTACTATGGCTACACCTTC.